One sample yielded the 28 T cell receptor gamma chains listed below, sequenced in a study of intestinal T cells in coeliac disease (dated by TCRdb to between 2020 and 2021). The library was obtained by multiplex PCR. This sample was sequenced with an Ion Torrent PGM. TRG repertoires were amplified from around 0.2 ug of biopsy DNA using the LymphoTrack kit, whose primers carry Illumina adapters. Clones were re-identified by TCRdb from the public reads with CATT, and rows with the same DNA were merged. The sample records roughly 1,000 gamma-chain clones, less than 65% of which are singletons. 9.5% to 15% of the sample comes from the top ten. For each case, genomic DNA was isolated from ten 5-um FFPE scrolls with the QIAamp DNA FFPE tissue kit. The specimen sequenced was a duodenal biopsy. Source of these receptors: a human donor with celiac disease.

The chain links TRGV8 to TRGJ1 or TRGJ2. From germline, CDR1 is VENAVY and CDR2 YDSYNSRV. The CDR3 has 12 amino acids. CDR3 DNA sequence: TGTGCACCTGGGTCCTTCTGGGATAAGAAACTCTTT. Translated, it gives CAPGSFWDKKLF.

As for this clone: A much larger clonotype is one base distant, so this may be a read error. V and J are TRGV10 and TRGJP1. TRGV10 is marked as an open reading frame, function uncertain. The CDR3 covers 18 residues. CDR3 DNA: TGTGCTGCGTGGGGCTCTTTTGGGCCAAATACCACTGGTCGGTTCAAGATATTT. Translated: CAAWGSFGPNTTGRFKIF.

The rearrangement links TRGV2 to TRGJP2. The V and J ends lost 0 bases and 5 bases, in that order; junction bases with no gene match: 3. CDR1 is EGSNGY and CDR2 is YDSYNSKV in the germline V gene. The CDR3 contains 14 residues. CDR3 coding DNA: TGTGCCACCTGGGACGGGCTAAGTGATTGGATCAAGACGTTT. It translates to CATWDGLSDWIKTF.

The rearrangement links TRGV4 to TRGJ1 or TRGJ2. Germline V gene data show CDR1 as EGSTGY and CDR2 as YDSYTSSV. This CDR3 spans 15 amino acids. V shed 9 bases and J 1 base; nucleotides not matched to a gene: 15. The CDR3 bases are TGTGCCACCCTGGGATTATTTAGAAATTATTATAAGAAACTCTTT. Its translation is CATLGLFRNYYKKLF.

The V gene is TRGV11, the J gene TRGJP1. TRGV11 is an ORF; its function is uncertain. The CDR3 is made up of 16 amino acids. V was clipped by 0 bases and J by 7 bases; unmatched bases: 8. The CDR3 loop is CACWIRHFRSGWFKIF. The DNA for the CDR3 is TGTGCCTGCTGGATTAGGCACTTTAGGAGTGGTTGGTTCAAGATATTT.

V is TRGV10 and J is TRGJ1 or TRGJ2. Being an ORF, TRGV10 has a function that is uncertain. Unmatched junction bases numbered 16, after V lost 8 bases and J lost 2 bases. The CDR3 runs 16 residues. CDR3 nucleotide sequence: TGTGCTGCGTGGGATATGGGGGTTGATTATTATTATAAGAAACTCTTT. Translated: CAAWDMGVDYYYKKLF.

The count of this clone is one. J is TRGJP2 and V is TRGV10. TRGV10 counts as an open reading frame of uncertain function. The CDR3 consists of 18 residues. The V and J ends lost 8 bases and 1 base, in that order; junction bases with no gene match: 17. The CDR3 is CAAWPLLGGGSSDWIKTF. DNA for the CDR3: TGTGCTGCGTGGCCGCTTTTAGGGGGGGGTAGTAGTGATTGGATCAAGACGTTT.

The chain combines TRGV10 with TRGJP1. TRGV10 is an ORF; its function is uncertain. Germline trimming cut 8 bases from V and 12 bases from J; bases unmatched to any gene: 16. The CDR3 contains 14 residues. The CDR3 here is CAAWVPGEVGFKIF. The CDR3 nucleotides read TGTGCTGCGTGGGTCCCAGGTGAGGTTGGGTTCAAGATATTT.

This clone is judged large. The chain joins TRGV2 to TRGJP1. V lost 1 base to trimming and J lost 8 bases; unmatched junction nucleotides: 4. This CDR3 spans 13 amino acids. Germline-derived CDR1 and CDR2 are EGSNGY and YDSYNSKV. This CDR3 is CATWDGRGWFKIF. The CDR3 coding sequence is TGTGCCACCTGGGACGGACGAGGTTGGTTCAAGATATTT.

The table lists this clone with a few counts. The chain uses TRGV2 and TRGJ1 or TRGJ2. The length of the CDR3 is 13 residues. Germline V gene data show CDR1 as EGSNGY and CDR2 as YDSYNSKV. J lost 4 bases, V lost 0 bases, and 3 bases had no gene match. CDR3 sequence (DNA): TGTGCCACCTGGGACGGGCCGTATTATAAGAAACTCTTT. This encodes CATWDGPYYKKLF.

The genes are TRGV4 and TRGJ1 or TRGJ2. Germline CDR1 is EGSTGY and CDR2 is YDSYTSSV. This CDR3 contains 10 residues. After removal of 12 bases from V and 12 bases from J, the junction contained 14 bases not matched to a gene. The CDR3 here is CAHLGSVKLF. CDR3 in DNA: TGTGCCCACCTGGGATCGGTGAAACTCTTT.

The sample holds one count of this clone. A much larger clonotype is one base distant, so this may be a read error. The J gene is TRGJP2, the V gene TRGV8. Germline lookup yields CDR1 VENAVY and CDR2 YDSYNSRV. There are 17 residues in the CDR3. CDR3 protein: CAAWDSRRSGSDWIKTF. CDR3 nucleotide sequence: TGTGCCGCCTGGGATTCCCGACGATCGGGTAGTGATTGGATCAAGACGTTT.

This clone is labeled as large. The CDR3 loop reads CAAWEYTTGWFKIF. The CDR3 DNA follows: TGTGCTGCGTGGGAATATACCACTGGTTGGTTCAAGATATTT. V is TRGV10 and J is TRGJP1. TRGV10 is annotated as an ORF whose role is uncertain. CDR3 length: 14 residues. Germline trimming cut 8 bases from V and 0 bases from J; bases unmatched to any gene: 4.

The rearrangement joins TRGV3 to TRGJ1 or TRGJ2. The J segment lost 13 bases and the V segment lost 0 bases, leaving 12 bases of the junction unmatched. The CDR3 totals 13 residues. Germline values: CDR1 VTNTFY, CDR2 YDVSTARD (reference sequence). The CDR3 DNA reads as TGTGCCACCTGGGACAGGCAGGGTAGTAGCAAACTCTTT. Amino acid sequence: CATWDRQGSSKLF.

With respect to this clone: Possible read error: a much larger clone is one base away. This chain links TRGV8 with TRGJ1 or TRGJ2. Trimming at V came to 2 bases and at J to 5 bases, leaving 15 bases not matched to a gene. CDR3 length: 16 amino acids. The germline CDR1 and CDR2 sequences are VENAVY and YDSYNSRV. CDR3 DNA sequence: TGTGCCACCTGGGATATGGGGGGACTTTTGGATTATAAGAAACTCTTT. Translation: CATWDMGGLLDYKKLF.

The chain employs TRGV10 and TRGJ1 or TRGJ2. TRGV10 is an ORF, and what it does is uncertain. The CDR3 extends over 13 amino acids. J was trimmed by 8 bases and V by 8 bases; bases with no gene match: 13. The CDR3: CAAWESPRDKKLF. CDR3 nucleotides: TGTGCTGCGTGGGAGTCCCCCAGAGATAAGAAACTCTTT.

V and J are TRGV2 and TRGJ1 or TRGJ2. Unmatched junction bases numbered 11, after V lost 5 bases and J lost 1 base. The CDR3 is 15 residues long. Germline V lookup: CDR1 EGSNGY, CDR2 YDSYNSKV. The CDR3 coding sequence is TGTGCCACCTGGGGACGATGCCACAATTATTATAAGAAACTCTTT. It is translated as CATWGRCHNYYKKLF.

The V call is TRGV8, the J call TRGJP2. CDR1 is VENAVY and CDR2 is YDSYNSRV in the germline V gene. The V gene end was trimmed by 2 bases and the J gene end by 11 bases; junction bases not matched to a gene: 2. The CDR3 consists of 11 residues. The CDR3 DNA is TGTGCCACCTGGGATAACTGGATCAAGACGTTT. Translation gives CATWDNWIKTF.

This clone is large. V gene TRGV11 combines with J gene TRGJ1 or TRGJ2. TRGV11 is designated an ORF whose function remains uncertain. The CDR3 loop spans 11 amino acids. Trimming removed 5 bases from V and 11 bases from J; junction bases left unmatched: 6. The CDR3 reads CACWITSQKLF. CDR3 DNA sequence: TGTGCCTGCTGGATTACATCGCAGAAACTCTTT.

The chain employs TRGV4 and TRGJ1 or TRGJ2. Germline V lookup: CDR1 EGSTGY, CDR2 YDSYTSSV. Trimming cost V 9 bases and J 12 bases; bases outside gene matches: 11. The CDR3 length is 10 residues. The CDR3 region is CATPRGGKLF. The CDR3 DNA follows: TGTGCCACCCCCCGAGGTGGGAAACTCTTT.

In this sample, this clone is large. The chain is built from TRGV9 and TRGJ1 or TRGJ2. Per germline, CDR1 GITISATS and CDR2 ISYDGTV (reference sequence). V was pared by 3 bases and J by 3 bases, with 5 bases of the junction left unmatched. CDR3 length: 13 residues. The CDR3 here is CALWEPPYYKKLF. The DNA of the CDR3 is TGTGCCTTGTGGGAGCCCCCTTATTATAAGAAACTCTTT.

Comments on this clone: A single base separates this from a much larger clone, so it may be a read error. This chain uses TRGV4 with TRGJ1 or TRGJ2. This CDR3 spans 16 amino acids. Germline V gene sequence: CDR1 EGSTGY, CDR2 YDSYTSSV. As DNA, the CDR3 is TGTGCCACTTGGGATGGAACCAGACCGAATTATTATAAGAAACTCTTT. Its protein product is CATWDGTRPNYYKKLF.

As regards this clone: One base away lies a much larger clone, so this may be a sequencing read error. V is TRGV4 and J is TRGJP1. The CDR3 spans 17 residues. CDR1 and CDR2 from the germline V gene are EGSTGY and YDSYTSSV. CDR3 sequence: CATWGGHPEATGWFKIF. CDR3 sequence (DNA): TGTGCCACCTGGGGTGGGCATCCGGAGGCCACTGGTTGGTTCAAGATATTT.

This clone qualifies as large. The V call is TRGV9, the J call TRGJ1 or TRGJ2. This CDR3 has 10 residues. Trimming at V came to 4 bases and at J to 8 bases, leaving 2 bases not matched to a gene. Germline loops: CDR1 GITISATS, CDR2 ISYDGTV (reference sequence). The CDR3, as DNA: TGTGCCTTGTGGGAACATAAGAAACTCTTT. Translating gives CALWEHKKLF.

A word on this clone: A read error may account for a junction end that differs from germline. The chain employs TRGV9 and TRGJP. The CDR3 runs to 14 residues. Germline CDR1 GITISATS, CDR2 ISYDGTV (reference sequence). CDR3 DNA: TGTGCCTTGTGGGAGGGGGGGAGTTGGGCAAAAAAGGTGTTC. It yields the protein CALWEGGSWAKKVF.

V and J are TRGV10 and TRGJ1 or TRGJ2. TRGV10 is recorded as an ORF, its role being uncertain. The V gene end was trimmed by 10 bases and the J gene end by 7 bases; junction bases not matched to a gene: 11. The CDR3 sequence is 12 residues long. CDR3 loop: CAALGLCYKKLF. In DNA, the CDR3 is TGTGCTGCGTTGGGATTATGCTATAAGAAACTCTTT.

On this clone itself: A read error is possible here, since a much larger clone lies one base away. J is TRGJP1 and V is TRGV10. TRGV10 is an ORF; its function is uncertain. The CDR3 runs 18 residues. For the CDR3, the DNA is TGTGCTGTGTGGGGCTCTTTTGGGCCAAATACCACTGGTTGGTTCAAGATATTT. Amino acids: CAVWGSFGPNTTGWFKIF.

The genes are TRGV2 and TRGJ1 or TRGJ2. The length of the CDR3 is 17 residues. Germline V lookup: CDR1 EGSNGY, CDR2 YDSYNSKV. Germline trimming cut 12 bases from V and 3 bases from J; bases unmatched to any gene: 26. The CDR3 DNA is TGTGCCCACCTGGGACGGCCCCCCTGCGGTCTTTATTATAAGAAACTCTTT. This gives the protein CAHLGRPPCGLYYKKLF.